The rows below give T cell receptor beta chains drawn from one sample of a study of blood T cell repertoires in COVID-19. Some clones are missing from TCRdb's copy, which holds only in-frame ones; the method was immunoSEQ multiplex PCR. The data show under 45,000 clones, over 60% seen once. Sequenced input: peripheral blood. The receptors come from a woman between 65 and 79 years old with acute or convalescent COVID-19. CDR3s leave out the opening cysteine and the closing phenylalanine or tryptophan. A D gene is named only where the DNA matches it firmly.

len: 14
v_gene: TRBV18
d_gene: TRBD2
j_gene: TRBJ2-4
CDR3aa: ASSPPMSGMLNIQY

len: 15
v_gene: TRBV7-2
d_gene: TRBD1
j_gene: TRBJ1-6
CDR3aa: ASSLAAGTGGQSPLH

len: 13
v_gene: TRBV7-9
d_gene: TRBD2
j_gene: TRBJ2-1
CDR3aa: ASSLASSGGNEQF

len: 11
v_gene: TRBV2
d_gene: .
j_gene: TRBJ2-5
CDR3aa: ATDSPFQETQY

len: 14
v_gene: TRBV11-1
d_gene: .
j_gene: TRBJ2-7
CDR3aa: ASSLWDTSFLLGQY

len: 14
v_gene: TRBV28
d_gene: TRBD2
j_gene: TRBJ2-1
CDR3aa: ASSPETSGIYNEQF

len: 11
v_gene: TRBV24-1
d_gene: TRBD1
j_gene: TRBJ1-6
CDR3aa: ATSAGGVSPLH

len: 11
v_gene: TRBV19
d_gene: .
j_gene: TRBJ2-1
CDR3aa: ASSPHRGFEQF

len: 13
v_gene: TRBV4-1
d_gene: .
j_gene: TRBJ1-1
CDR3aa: ASRSSRGLRTEAF

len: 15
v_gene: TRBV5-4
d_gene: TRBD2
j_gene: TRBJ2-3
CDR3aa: ASSLMRGGGGTDTQY

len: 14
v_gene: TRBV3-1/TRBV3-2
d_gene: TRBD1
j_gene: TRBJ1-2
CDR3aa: ASSRRGGTGVHGYT

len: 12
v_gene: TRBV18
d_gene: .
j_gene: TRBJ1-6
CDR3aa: ASSLTGNNSPLH

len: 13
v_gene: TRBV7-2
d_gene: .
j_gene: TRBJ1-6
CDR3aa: ASSPRQFYNSPLH

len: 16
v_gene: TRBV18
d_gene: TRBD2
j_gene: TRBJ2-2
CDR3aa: ASSLAGTSGSNTGELF

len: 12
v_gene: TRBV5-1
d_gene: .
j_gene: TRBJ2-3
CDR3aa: ASSPGQGRNTQY

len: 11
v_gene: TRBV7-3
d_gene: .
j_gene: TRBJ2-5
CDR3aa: ASSITGRETQY

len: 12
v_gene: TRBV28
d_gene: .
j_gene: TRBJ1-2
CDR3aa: ASSSPQANYGYT

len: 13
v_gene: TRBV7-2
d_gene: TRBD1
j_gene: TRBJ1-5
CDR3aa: ASSLKGARNQPQH

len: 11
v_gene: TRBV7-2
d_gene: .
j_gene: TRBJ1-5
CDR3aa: ASSPNGEGPQH

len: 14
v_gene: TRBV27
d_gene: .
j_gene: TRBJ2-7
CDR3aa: ASSLSNRVFAYEQY

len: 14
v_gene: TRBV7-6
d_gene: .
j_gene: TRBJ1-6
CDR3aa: ASSQAASSYNSPLH

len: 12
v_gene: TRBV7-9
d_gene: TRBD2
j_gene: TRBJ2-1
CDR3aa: ASSFTSGSNEQF

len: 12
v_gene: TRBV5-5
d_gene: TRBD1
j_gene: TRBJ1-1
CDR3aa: ASSFLTGSTEAF

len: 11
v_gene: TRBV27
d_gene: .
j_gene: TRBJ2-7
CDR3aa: ASSLMTGYEQY

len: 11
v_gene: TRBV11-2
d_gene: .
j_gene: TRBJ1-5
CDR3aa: ASSRQDYQPQH

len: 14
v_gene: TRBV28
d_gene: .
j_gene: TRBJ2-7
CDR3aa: ASSSPRLGSSYEQY

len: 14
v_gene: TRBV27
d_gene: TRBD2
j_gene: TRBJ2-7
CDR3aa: ASGAGLAARGYEQY

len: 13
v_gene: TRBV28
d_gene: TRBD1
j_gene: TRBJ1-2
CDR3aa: ASSDADRKLWGYT

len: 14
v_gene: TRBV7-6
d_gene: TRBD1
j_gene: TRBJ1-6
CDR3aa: ASSLRGQGSGSPLH

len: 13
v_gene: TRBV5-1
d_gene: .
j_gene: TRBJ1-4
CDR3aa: ASSFGNSDNEKLF

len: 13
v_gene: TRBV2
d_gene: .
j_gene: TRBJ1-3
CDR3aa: ASNVGGAVGNTIY

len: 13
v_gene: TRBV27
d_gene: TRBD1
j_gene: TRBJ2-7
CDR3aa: ASSFTGQGFNEQY

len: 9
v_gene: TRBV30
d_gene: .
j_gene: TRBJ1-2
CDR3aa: ASEARGGYT

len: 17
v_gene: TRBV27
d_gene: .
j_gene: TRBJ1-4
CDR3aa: ASSLIVGRGSLPNEKLF

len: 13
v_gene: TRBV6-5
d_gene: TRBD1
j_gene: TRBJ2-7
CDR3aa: ASGKVGTGLYEQY

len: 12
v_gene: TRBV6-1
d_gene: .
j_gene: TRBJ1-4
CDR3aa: ASSEGGPLEKLF

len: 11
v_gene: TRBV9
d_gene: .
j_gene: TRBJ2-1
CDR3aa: ASSLRLLSEQF

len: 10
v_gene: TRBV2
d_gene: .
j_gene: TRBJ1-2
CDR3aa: ASMAGFAGYT

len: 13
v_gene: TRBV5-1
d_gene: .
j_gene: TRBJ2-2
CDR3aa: ASSLTETNTGELF

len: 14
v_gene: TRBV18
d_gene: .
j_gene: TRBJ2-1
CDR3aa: ASSLASRSSYNEQF

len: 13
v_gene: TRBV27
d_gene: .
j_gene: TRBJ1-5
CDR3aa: ASSPQTGDNQPQH

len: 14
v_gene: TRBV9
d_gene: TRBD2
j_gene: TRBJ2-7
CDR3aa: ASSAIQLAGVHEQY

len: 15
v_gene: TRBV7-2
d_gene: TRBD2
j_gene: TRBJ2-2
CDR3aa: ASSLLPTSGRSGELF

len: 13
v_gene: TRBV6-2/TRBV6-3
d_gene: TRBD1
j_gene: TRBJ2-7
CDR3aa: ASSTWDRGHYEQY

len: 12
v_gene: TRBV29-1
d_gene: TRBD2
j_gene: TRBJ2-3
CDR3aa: SVVSAVGGDTQY

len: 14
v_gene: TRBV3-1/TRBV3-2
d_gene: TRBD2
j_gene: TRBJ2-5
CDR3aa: ASSPKRGREQETQY

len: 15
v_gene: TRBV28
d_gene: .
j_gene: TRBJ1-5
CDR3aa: ASTTSGIKASNQPQH

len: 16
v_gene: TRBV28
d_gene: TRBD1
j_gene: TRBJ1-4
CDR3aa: ASSLGEQGARWGEKLF

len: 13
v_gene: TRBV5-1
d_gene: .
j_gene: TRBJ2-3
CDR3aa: ASSLGHGLTDTQY

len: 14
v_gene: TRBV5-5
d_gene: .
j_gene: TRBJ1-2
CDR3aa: ASSLVSLGRDYGYT

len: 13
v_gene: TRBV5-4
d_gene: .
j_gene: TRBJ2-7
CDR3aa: ASSLGGGSAGEQY

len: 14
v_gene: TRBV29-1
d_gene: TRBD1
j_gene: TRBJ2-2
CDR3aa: SASDRANANTGELF

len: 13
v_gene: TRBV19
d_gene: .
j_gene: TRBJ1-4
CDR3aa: ASSPNDGDNEKLF

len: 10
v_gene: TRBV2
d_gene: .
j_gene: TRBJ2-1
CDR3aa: ASRGSGNEQF

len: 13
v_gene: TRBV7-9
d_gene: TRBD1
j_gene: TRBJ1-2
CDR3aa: ASSHGQGEDYGYT

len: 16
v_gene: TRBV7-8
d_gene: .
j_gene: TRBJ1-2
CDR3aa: ASSLLPGSQKGNYGYT